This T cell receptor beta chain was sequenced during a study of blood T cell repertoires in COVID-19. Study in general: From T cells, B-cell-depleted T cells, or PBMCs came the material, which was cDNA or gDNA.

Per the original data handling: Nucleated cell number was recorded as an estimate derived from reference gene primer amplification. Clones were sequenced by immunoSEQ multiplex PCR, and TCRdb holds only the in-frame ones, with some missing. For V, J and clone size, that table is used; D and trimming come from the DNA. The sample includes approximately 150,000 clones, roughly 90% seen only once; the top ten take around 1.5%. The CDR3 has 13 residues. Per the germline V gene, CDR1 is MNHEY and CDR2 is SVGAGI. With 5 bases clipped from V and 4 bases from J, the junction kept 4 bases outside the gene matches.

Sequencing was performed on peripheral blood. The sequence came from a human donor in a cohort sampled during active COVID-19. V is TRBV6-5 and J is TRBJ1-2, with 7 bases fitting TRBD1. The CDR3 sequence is CASSLDRAYGYTF. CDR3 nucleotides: TGTGCCAGCAGTCTCGACAGGGCCTATGGCTACACCTTC.